Following are 20 T cell receptor beta chains from one sample sequenced in a study of blood T cell repertoires in COVID-19. Generated by immunoSEQ multiplex PCR, the TCRdb table keeps only in-frame clones and is missing some. The data show hundreds of thousands of clones, around 84% seen once. Sequenced input: PBMCs or T cells enriched from blood (not recorded which). These receptors all come from a woman under 40 who had been exposed to COVID-19.

The CDR3 sequence is CATSRRSVTDTQYF. DNA of the CDR3: TGTGCCACCAGCAGGCGGAGCGTTACAGATACGCAGTATTTT. V usage is TRBV15 and J usage is TRBJ2-3; no clear D gene. Germline CDR1 is LNHNV and CDR2 is YYDKDF (reference sequence). This CDR3 region has 14 residues. V gave up 3 bases and J gave up 3 bases, with 10 bases separating them.

V usage is TRBV7-9 and J usage is TRBJ1-2; 11 nucleotides agree with TRBD1. Per the germline V gene, CDR1 is SEHNR and CDR2 is FQNEAQ (reference sequence). The CDR3 has 12 amino acids. Trimming cost V 8 bases and J 7 bases; bases outside gene matches: 3. CDR3 residues: CASGQGAPGYTF. The CDR3 DNA sequence: TGTGCCAGCGGACAGGGGGCGCCTGGCTACACCTTC.

This clone was counted between two and nine times. This chain connects TRBV28 to TRBJ1-4; TRBD1 might be the D (5 bases). Trimming stripped 5 bases from V and 6 bases from J, with 22 bases between. The CDR3 is 17 amino acids. CDR1 and CDR2 (germline): MDHEN, SYDVKM. This chain's CDR3 is CASSPTLSRLRDEKLFF. CDR3 sequence (DNA): TGTGCCAGCAGTCCCACTCTATCGCGACTCAGGGATGAAAAACTGTTTTTT. Looking up the rest from reference TRBV28 and TRBJ1-4 gives the full variable domain: DVKVTQSSRYLVKRTGEKVFLECVQDMDHENMFWYRQDPGLGLRLIYFSYDVKMKEKGDIPEGYSVSREKKERFSLILESASTNQTSMYLCASSPTLSRLRDEKLFFGSGTQLSVL.

This clone has a single count. The chain is built from TRBV7-9 and TRBJ2-7, with 9 bases aligning to TRBD2. Germline CDR1 SEHNR, CDR2 FQNEAQ (reference sequence). With V trimmed by 5 bases and J by 6 bases, 8 bases remained unmatched. The CDR3 contains 14 residues. Here the CDR3 DNA reads TGTGCCAGCAGCGATGGGACTAGCAGTGCCGAGCAGTACTTC. Protein product: CASSDGTSSAEQYF.

This rearrangement joins TRBV19 to TRBJ2-3; D is perhaps TRBD1 (7 bases). Germline CDR1 reads LNHDA; CDR2 reads SQIVND (reference sequence). This CDR3 comprises 15 residues. V dropped 4 bases and J dropped 2 bases, with 13 bases sitting between them. The DNA for the CDR3 is TGTGCCAGTAGTACCCAGGGGGGTGACACAGATACGCAGTATTTT. The encoded protein is CASSTQGGDTDTQYF.

The V and J genes are TRBV4-1 and TRBJ2-5; 11 bases map to TRBD2. Trimming took 1 base from V and 1 from J; bases not matched to a gene: 8. There are 18 residues in the CDR3. Germline lookup yields CDR1 MGHRA and CDR2 YSYEKL. CDR3 in amino acids: CASSQGLAGFSLQETQYF. CDR3 DNA sequence: TGCGCCAGCAGCCAAGGACTAGCGGGATTCTCCCTCCAAGAGACCCAGTACTTC.

This chain links TRBV10-3 with TRBJ1-3; D not certain. CDR1 and CDR2 from the germline V gene are ENHRY and SYGVKD. The ends were cut back, 4 bases at V and 8 bases at J, with 12 bases in the middle. This CDR3 contains 13 residues. The DNA of the CDR3 is TGTGCCATCAGTGTAACCCGGGATGACACCATATATTTT. It yields the protein CAISVTRDDTIYF.

This clone was seen once. J is TRBJ1-5 and V is TRBV7-2; D is unclear. Germline CDR1 reads SGHTA; CDR2 reads FQGNSA. V was shortened by 2 bases and J by 7 bases, with 6 bases between the two germline ends. The length of the CDR3 is 12 residues. CDR3 bases: TGTGCCAGCAGCTTACGAGGACAGCCCCAGCATTTT. This translates into CASSLRGQPQHF.

The table lists this clone with a count of one. The rearrangement links TRBV28 to TRBJ2-7; TRBD2 matches 8 bases. Per the germline V gene, CDR1 is MDHEN and CDR2 is SYDVKM. Trimming at V came to 2 bases and at J to 2 bases, leaving 2 bases not matched to a gene. CDR3 length equals 14 residues. The CDR3 is CASSLAGGAYEQYF. CDR3 DNA: TGTGCCAGCAGTTTAGCCGGGGGGGCCTACGAGCAGTACTTC.

The chain links TRBV5-8 to TRBJ1-4; D possibly corresponds to TRBD1 (5 bases). The CDR3 spans 16 residues. Trimming removed 0 bases at V and 5 bases at J, with 14 bases between. The germline gives CDR1 SGHTS, CDR2 YDEGEE. The CDR3 DNA reads TGTGCCAGCAGCTTGGGGGTGCCGTCAGGGAATGAAAAACTGTTTTTT. Its translation is CASSLGVPSGNEKLFF.

The rearrangement joins TRBV5-1 to TRBJ2-3; 10 bases map to TRBD2. CDR1 is SGHRS and CDR2 is YFSETQ in the germline V gene. The CDR3 is made up of 15 amino acids. The J segment lost 3 bases and the V segment lost 2 bases, leaving 3 bases of the junction unmatched. CDR3 sequence (DNA): TGCGCCAGCAGCTTAGGACTAGCGGATACAGATACGCAGTATTTT. It codes for CASSLGLADTDTQYF.

The chain couples TRBV19 to TRBJ2-7; TRBD2 might be the D (6 bases). This CDR3 is 14 amino acids long. In germline, CDR1 is LNHDA, CDR2 SQIVND (reference sequence). The ends were cut back, 5 bases at V and 0 bases at J, with 11 bases in the middle. The CDR3 sequence is CASSPGDSSYEQYF. For the CDR3, the DNA is TGTGCCAGTAGTCCGGGGGACTCCTCCTACGAGCAGTACTTC.

A few counts support this clone. The V gene is TRBV28, the J gene TRBJ1-5; 7 positions agree with TRBD1. Germline CDR1 MDHEN, CDR2 SYDVKM. V was pared by 4 bases and J by 7 bases, with 4 bases of the junction left unmatched. This CDR3 spans 13 amino acids. Here the CDR3 reads CASSSTGMQPQHF. In DNA, the CDR3 is TGTGCCAGCAGTTCGACAGGGATGCAGCCCCAGCATTTT. Based on the CDR3 plus reference TRBV28 and TRBJ1-5, the full variable domain is DVKVTQSSRYLVKRTGEKVFLECVQDMDHENMFWYRQDPGLGLRLIYFSYDVKMKEKGDIPEGYSVSREKKERFSLILESASTNQTSMYLCASSSTGMQPQHFGDGTRLSIL.

V is TRBV5-1 and J is TRBJ2-3; D may be TRBD2 (5 bases). V was shortened by 0 bases and J by 4 bases, with 15 bases between the two germline ends. CDR1 and CDR2 from the germline V gene are SGHRS and YFSETQ. The CDR3 has 16 residues. The CDR3 nucleotides are TGCGCCAGCAGCTTGGGATCGGGAACCTCCGCAGATACGCAGTATTTT. It yields the protein CASSLGSGTSADTQYF.

This chain connects TRBV7-9 to TRBJ1-2, with D possibly matching TRBD1 (5 bases). The CDR3 totals 15 residues. The ends were cut back, 3 bases at V and 4 bases at J, with 15 bases in the middle. Germline V gives CDR1 SEHNR, CDR2 FQNEAQ (reference sequence). CDR3 residues: CASSFSYQGGYGYTF. CDR3 nucleotide sequence: TGTGCCAGCAGCTTTTCATATCAGGGCGGCTATGGCTACACCTTC. Looking up the rest from reference TRBV7-9 and TRBJ1-2 gives the full variable domain: DTGVSQNPRHKITKRGQNVTFRCDPISEHNRLYWYRQTLGQGPEFLTYFQNEAQLEKSRLLSDRFSAERPKGSFSTLEIQRTEQGDSAMYLCASSFSYQGGYGYTFGSGTRLTVV.

The chain employs TRBV25-1 and TRBJ2-3; weak D call: TRBD2 (5 bases). CDR1 is MGHDK and CDR2 is SYGVNS in the germline V gene. V was shortened by 4 bases and J by 5 bases, with 16 bases between the two germline ends. The CDR3 consists of 15 residues. The CDR3 sequence is CASSASAQGGDTQYF. The CDR3 DNA reads TGTGCCAGCAGTGCAAGCGCCCAAGGAGGAGATACGCAGTATTTT.

The V and J genes are TRBV19 and TRBJ1-1; D possibly corresponds to TRBD1 (6 bases). Germline CDR1 LNHDA, CDR2 SQIVND (reference sequence). The V end was cut by 1 base, the J end by 2 bases, with 8 bases between. This CDR3 comprises 14 residues. CDR3 sequence (DNA): TGTGCCAGTAGTATAGCACAGGGCAACACTGAAGCTTTCTTT. Encoded protein: CASSIAQGNTEAFF. The whole variable domain, filled in from reference TRBV19 and TRBJ1-1, reads DGGITQSPKYLFRKEGQNVTLSCEQNLNHDAMYWYRQDPGQGLRLIYYSQIVNDFQKGDIAEGYSVSREKKESFPLTVTSAQKNPTAFYLCASSIAQGNTEAFFGQGTRLTVV.

The chain has TRBV30 and TRBJ2-7; 8 nucleotides agree with TRBD1. This CDR3 has 15 residues. Trimming at V came to 0 bases and at J to 0 bases, leaving 4 bases not matched to a gene. Germline CDR1 reads GTSNPN; CDR2 reads SVGIG (reference sequence). CDR3 bases: TGTGCCTGGAGTGTACGCGGGACAGGCTCCTACGAGCAGTACTTC. This gives the protein CAWSVRGTGSYEQYF.

This clone was seen more than once but under ten times. This rearrangement joins TRBV12-1 to TRBJ2-7; the table's D call TRBD2 went unverified against the DNA. TRBV12-1 is a listed pseudogene. CDR3 size: 17 residues. For the CDR3, the DNA is TGTGCCAGCAGCTCAATCATCCTTACGGGATATCGCCACGAGCAGTACTTC. Translation: CASSSIILTGYRHEQYF.

The CDR3 spells CASSITGPSYEQYF. The CDR3 region has the DNA TGTGCCAGTAGTATAACAGGGCCCTCCTACGAGCAGTACTTC. The V call is TRBV19, the J call TRBJ2-7; D possibly corresponds to TRBD1 (6 bases). The CDR3 runs to 14 residues. V gave up 2 bases and J gave up 0 bases, with 8 bases separating them. CDR1 is LNHDA, CDR2 SQIVND, per germline (reference sequence).